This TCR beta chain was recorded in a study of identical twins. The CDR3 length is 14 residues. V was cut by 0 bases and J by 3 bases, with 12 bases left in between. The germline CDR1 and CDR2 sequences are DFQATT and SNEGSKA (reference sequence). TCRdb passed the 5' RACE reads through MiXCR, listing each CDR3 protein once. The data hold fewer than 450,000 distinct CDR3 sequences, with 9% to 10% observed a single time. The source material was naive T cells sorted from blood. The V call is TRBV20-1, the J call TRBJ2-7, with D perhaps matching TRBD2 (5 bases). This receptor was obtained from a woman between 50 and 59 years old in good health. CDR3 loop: CSARDQEVDYEQYF. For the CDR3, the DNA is TGCAGTGCTAGAGATCAGGAGGTAGACTACGAGCAGTACTTC.